One and the same sample provided the 9 T cell receptor beta chains below, sequenced in a study of regulatory T cells in long-lasting Graves disease (dated by TCRdb to 2020 to 2023). Library method: multiplex PCR. The sequencer was an Illumina HiSeq 4000. iRepertoire HTBI primers and Arm-PCR amplification of CDR3 regions were used to construct TCR beta libraries. The public sequencing data were trimmed at Q25 with fastp and processed into clonotypes with MiXCR by TCRdb, which kept only in-frame beta chains. When rows share a CDR3 protein, they turn into one entry using the most common DNA and genes. The sample records some 220,000 distinct CDR3 sequences, roughly 19% of which are singletons. About 11% of the sample is taken by the ten largest. Per the publication, the time point label means: newly diagnosed GD, antithyroid drugs for less than 3 months. For both TCR sequencing and RNA sequencing, RNA was extracted from PBMCs in TRIzol.

The sample also formed part of further work on T cells in Graves' hyperthyroidism and ophthalmopathy.

This specimen was peripheral blood mononuclear cells (PBMCs), taken at new diagnosis, from a patient treated with antithyroid drugs. The receptors come from a woman aged 30 to 39 with Graves disease. Donor details come from another sample of the same person, matched by shared clones.

V gene TRBV20-1 combines with J gene TRBJ2-1, with 10 bases matching TRBD2. Germline V gene lookup returns CDR1 DFQATT and CDR2 SNEGSKA (reference sequence). V dropped 6 bases and J dropped 11; count of bases not matched to a gene: 4. The CDR3 is made up of 11 amino acids. The DNA for the CDR3 is TGCAGTGCCCCTAGCGGGAGCAAGCAGTTCTTC. It is translated as CSAPSGSKQFF.

This clonotype showed up many times. V gene TRBV5-1 combines with J gene TRBJ1-3, with D possibly TRBD1 on 6 matching bases. The CDR3 contains 15 residues. From germline, CDR1 is SGHRS and CDR2 YFSETQ. The ends were cut back, 0 bases at V and 4 bases at J, with 11 bases in the middle. The CDR3 region is CASSLGQAGGNTIYF. The CDR3 DNA reads TGCGCCAGCAGCTTGGGACAGGCCGGAGGAAACACCATATATTTT.

Note on this clonotype: An end of the junction differs from the germline gene, which may be a read error. V gene TRBV7-2 combines with J gene TRBJ2-5, with D maybe TRBD1 (6 bases). The CDR3 length is 17 residues. CDR1 is SGHTA, CDR2 FQGNSA, per germline. The CDR3 loop reads CTISLRPAGAYQETQYF. CDR3 bases: TGTACCATCAGCTTACGTCCGGCAGGGGCCTACCAAGAGACCCAGTACTTC.

The chain recombines TRBV7-2 with TRBJ2-5, with D perhaps TRBD2 (6 bases). V dropped 2 bases and J dropped 4 bases, with 11 bases sitting between them. Germline values: CDR1 SGHTA, CDR2 FQGNSA. The CDR3 runs to 14 residues. In nucleotides, the CDR3 is TGTGCCAGCAGCTTACAGTTTAGCGGAGAGACCCAGTACTTC. Encoded protein: CASSLQFSGETQYF. The full variable domain, with the rest looked up from reference TRBV7-2 and TRBJ2-5, is GAGVSQSPSNKVTEKGKDVELRCDPISGHTALYWYRQSLGQGLEFLIYFQGNSAPDKSGLPSDRFSAERTGGSVSTLTIQRTQQEDSAVYLCASSLQFSGETQYFGPGTRLLVL.

This clonotype was picked up many times. The genes are TRBV20-1 and TRBJ1-2; possible D gene TRBD1, 5 bases. Germline-derived CDR1 and CDR2 are DFQATT and SNEGSKA (reference sequence). The ends were cut back, 4 bases at V and 4 bases at J, with 16 bases in the middle. CDR3 length: 14 residues. The CDR3 loop reads CSATSDGTGYGYTF. CDR3 DNA: TGCAGTGCTACCTCGGACGGCACAGGCTATGGCTACACCTTC.

This clonotype was detected ten times or more. The rearrangement joins TRBV3-1 to TRBJ1-1; D is undetermined. Trimming pared 3 bases from V and 1 base from J, leaving 6 bases between. Germline loops: CDR1 LGHDT, CDR2 YNNKEL (reference sequence). CDR3 length equals 13 residues. The CDR3 DNA is TGTGCCAGCAGCCAGTCCAGGAACACTGAAGCTTTCTTT. This translates into CASSQSRNTEAFF.

A word on this clonotype: One end of the junction fails to match germline, which may point to a read error. The chain has TRBV12-3 or TRBV12-4 and TRBJ2-5, with a weak D call TRBD1 (5 bases). CDR3 length: 18 residues. The CDR3 DNA reads TGCGCCAGCAGCCAAGCCCCCGACAGATCCGATAGCCAAGAGACCCAGTACTTC. Translation gives CASSQAPDRSDSQETQYF.

The chain employs TRBV11-2 and TRBJ1-1; maybe TRBD1 (5 bases). Trimming stripped 4 bases from V and 7 bases from J, with 7 bases between. Germline CDR1 is SGHAT and CDR2 is FQNNGV. This CDR3 comprises 11 residues. CDR3 residues: CASSSTDEAFF. CDR3 DNA: TGTGCCAGCAGCTCGACAGATGAAGCTTTCTTT.

Many counts were recorded for this clonotype. The chain carries TRBV19 and TRBJ2-5, with D tentatively TRBD1 or TRBD2 (7 bases each). The CDR3 length is 15 residues. Germline CDR1 reads LNHDA; CDR2 reads SQIVND (reference sequence). V gave up 5 bases and J gave up 4 bases, with 17 bases separating them. As DNA, the CDR3 is TGTGCCAGTAGTTCCTCAGGGGGGGCCGGAGAGACCCAGTACTTC. Amino acids: CASSSSGGAGETQYF.